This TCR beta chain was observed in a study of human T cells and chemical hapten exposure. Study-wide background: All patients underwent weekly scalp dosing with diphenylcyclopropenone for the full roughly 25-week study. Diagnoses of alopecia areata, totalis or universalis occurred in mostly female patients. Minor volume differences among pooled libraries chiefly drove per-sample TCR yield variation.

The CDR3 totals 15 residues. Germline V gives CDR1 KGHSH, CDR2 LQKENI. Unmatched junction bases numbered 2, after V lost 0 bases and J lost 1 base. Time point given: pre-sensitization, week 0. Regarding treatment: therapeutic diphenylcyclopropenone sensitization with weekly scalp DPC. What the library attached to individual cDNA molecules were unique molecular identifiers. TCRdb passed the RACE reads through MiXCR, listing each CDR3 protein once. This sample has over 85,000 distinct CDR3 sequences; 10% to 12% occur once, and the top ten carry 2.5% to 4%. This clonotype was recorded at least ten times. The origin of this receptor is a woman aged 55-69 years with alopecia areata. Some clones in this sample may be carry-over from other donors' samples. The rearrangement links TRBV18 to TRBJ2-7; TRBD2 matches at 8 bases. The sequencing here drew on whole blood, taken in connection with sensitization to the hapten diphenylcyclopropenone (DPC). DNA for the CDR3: TGTGCCAGCTCACCACCGGGACTAGGATCCTACGAGCAGTACTTC. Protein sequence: CASSPPGLGSYEQYF.